This T cell receptor (beta chain) appears in the sequencing data of a study of blood T cell repertoires in COVID-19. TCRdb's table, derived via immunoSEQ multiplex PCR, lists solely in-frame clones and lacks some. Here the sample spans tens of thousands of clones, about 92% being singletons. V shed 0 bases and J 3 bases; nucleotides not matched to a gene: 2. The CDR3 extends over 14 amino acids. The germline CDR1 and CDR2 sequences are KGHSH and LQKENI. The source of this sequence is a man aged 45-65 years with COVID-19, enrolled during active disease. This chain joins TRBV18 and TRBJ2-7, with 7 bases fitting TRBD1. Sequencing was done on a sample of peripheral blood. The CDR3 region is CASSPPGQHYEQYF. As DNA, the CDR3 is TGTGCCAGCTCACCACCGGGACAGCACTACGAGCAGTACTTC.